A selection of T cell receptor beta chains follows, all from one sample in a study of blood T cell repertoires in COVID-19. The protocol was immunoSEQ multiplex PCR, while the TCRdb copy is restricted to in-frame clones and leaves out a portion. Of 200,000 to 250,000 clones listed, over 80% are singletons. Sequenced sample: peripheral blood. The receptor source for this set is a man aged 25 to 40 who had recovered from COVID-19. CDR3s include the opening cysteine and the closing phenylalanine or tryptophan. D genes are given only for firm matches. Where a row states a size, it is once, few, many or the class of an expanded clone; other rows omit it.

CDR3	DNA	V	J	size	D
CASSFGAGGQETQYF	TGTGCCAGCAGCTTCGGAGCGGGGGGCCAGGAGACCCAGTACTTC	TRBV11-2	TRBJ2-5	NA	TRBD2
CASSEFWQANQPQHF	TGTGCCAGCAGTGAATTTTGGCAGGCGAATCAGCCCCAGCATTTT	TRBV6-1	TRBJ1-5	NA	NA
CASSETGTANTEAFF	TGTGCCAGCAGTGAGACCGGGACAGCGAACACTGAAGCTTTCTTT	TRBV6-1	TRBJ1-1	NA	TRBD1
CASSIIHGGVFNQPQHF	TGTGCCAGTAGTATAATTCATGGGGGGGTTTTCAATCAGCCCCAGCATTTT	TRBV19	TRBJ1-5	NA	NA
CASSEARLAGYTF	TGTGCCAGCAGTGAAGCGCGGTTGGCTGGCTACACCTTC	TRBV6-1	TRBJ1-2	NA	NA
CASSLGGAADTQYF	TGTGCCAGCAGCCTCGGGGGGGCCGCAGATACGCAGTATTTT	TRBV2	TRBJ2-3	NA	TRBD2
CASSLTGREKLFF	TGTGCCAGCAGTTTGACAGGGCGCGAAAAACTGTTTTTT	TRBV27	TRBJ1-4	NA	TRBD1
CASSSQGYTEAFF	TGTGCCAGCAGCTCACAGGGTTACACTGAAGCTTTCTTT	TRBV5-4	TRBJ1-1	few	NA
CASRVGHSNYGYTF	TGTGCCAGCAGGGTGGGGCACTCTAACTATGGCTACACCTTC	TRBV2	TRBJ1-2	NA	NA
CASTTRGLDGYTF	TGTGCCAGCACCACAAGGGGGTTAGATGGCTACACCTTC	TRBV27	TRBJ1-2	once	NA
CASSPDRGYGYTF	TGTGCCAGCAGCCCGGACAGGGGCTATGGCTACACCTTC	TRBV28	TRBJ1-2	NA	TRBD1
CASSFGGGGNEQFF	TGTGCCAGCAGCTTTGGGGGGGGAGGCAATGAGCAGTTCTTC	TRBV11-1	TRBJ2-1	NA	TRBD2
CASKPDEGNYGYTF	TGTGCCAGCAAACCGGATGAGGGTAACTATGGCTACACCTTC	TRBV2	TRBJ1-2	NA	NA
CASSPGMGPYEQYF	TGTGCCAGCTCACCAGGGATGGGGCCCTACGAGCAGTACTTC	TRBV18	TRBJ2-7	NA	NA
CASSQGQYGITDTQYF	TGTGCCAGCAGCCAAGGACAGTACGGGATAACAGATACGCAGTATTTT	TRBV5-4	TRBJ2-3	NA	NA
CASSQVLGLAGTETQYF	TGTGCCAGCAGTCAAGTCCTGGGACTAGCGGGGACGGAGACCCAGTACTTC	TRBV28	TRBJ2-5	NA	TRBD2
CASSQAGTGDRETQYF	TGTGCCAGCAGCCAGGCCGGGACAGGTGACCGAGAGACCCAGTACTTC	TRBV3-1/TRBV3-2	TRBJ2-5	once	TRBD1
CASSQTGYGHQPQHF	TGTGCCAGCTCCCAGACGGGGTACGGACATCAGCCCCAGCATTTT	TRBV18	TRBJ1-5	NA	NA
CASSFLRQGNTEAFF	TGCGCCAGCAGCTTCCTAAGACAGGGAAACACTGAAGCTTTCTTT	TRBV5-1	TRBJ1-1	once	TRBD1
CASSLDVGFSYEQYF	TGTGCCAGCAGCTTAGATGTGGGCTTTTCCTACGAGCAGTACTTC	TRBV7-6	TRBJ2-7	NA	NA
CATSDPEGARSYSFHMNTEAFF	TGTGCCACCAGTGATCCCGAAGGGGCCCGATCATATTCCTTTCATATGAACACTGAAGCTTTCTTT	TRBV24-1	TRBJ1-1	few	NA
CASSLVAGARGNQPQHF	TGTGCCAGCAGCTTGGTAGCGGGCGCGCGTGGCAATCAGCCCCAGCATTTT	TRBV5-8	TRBJ1-5	NA	NA
CASSLDGGQAGQPQHF	TGCGCCAGCAGCTTGGATGGGGGACAGGCAGGTCAGCCCCAGCATTTT	TRBV5-1	TRBJ1-5	NA	TRBD1
CASCRDITTGELFF	TGTGCCAGCTGCCGGGATATCACCACCGGGGAGCTGTTTTTT	TRBV10-3	TRBJ2-2	NA	NA
CASSLQGSGRQETQYF	TGCGCCAGCAGCTTGCAGGGCAGCGGGCGCCAAGAGACCCAGTACTTC	TRBV5-1	TRBJ2-5	NA	NA
CASSAFGGGSGGEQFF	TGTGCCAGCAGCGCGTTTGGTGGTGGTTCTGGCGGTGAGCAGTTCTTC	TRBV7-6	TRBJ2-1	NA	NA
CASSSSGGSQSSYNEQFF	TGCGCCAGCAGCTCGAGCGGGGGCTCCCAAAGCTCCTACAATGAGCAGTTCTTC	TRBV5-1	TRBJ2-1	NA	TRBD2
CASSYTGVLYGYTF	TGTGCCAGCAGTTACACAGGGGTCCTCTATGGCTACACCTTC	TRBV28	TRBJ1-2	NA	TRBD1
CASSLTTGNSYNEQFF	TGTGCCAGCAGTTTAACGACAGGCAACTCCTACAATGAGCAGTTCTTC	TRBV28	TRBJ2-1	NA	NA
CAIRAGQGGTGELFF	TGTGCCATCAGAGCGGGACAGGGTGGGACCGGGGAGCTGTTTTTT	TRBV10-3	TRBJ2-2	NA	TRBD1
CASSAAGGHTDTQYF	TGTGCCAGCAGTGCGGCGGGGGGCCACACAGATACGCAGTATTTT	TRBV2	TRBJ2-3	NA	TRBD2
CASGSSGNTIYF	TGTGCTAGTGGCAGCTCTGGAAACACCATATATTTT	TRBV12-5	TRBJ1-3	NA	NA
CASSPEGLSNEQFF	TGTGCCAGCAGCCCCGAGGGACTTTCCAATGAGCAGTTCTTC	TRBV3-1/TRBV3-2	TRBJ2-1	NA	NA
CASKLGQPLGNEQFF	TGTGCCAGCAAACTCGGACAGCCCCTGGGGAATGAGCAGTTCTTC	TRBV19	TRBJ2-1	NA	NA
CASSGSGFRGTTNYEQYF	TGTGCCAGCAGCGGGAGTGGGTTTCGGGGGACGACCAACTACGAGCAGTACTTC	TRBV7-9	TRBJ2-7	NA	NA
CASKPGFKIYGYTF	TGTGCCAGCAAGCCAGGGTTTAAGATCTATGGCTACACCTTC	TRBV28	TRBJ1-2	once	NA
CASSLSQGPPYNSPLHF	TGTGCCAGCAGTTTAAGCCAGGGCCCTCCCTATAATTCACCCCTCCACTTT	TRBV28	TRBJ1-6	NA	NA
CASSVGGGYGTEAFF	TGTGCCAGCAGCGTAGGTGGGGGGTACGGCACTGAAGCTTTCTTT	TRBV9	TRBJ1-1	few	NA
CASSPRTASYEQYF	TGTGCCAGCAGCCCACGGACAGCTTCCTACGAGCAGTACTTC	TRBV3-1/TRBV3-2	TRBJ2-7	NA	NA
CASSRDTKRTQYF	TGTGCCAGCAGCCGGGACACGAAGAGAACCCAGTACTTC	TRBV7-9	TRBJ2-5	NA	NA
CASSTRQALQETQYF	TGTGCCAGCAGTACTAGACAGGCTTTGCAAGAGACCCAGTACTTC	TRBV27	TRBJ2-5	NA	NA
CASSLRLGGGSYEAFF	TGTGCCAGTAGTCTAAGACTGGGGGGGGGATCCTATGAAGCTTTCTTT	TRBV19	TRBJ1-1	NA	NA
CASSASTDTQYF	TGTGCCAGCAGTGCGAGCACAGATACGCAGTATTTT	TRBV2	TRBJ2-3	once	NA
CASSSSGTGNEKLFF	TGCGCCAGCAGCAGCTCCGGGACAGGGAATGAAAAACTGTTTTTT	TRBV4-1	TRBJ1-4	NA	TRBD1
CASSQDARGQETQYF	TGCGCCAGCAGCCAAGATGCTAGAGGTCAAGAGACCCAGTACTTC	TRBV4-1	TRBJ2-5	NA	NA